A single sample gave rise to the 10 T cell receptor beta chains below, sequenced in a study of CD8+CD57+ T cells in acquired aplastic anemia. Genomic DNA was employed as the template in profiling TCR beta VDJ and CDR3. TCRdb passed the reads through MiXCR, listing each CDR3 protein once. Of roughly 290,000 distinct CDR3 sequences listed, approximately 57% are singletons. The patients chosen for sequencing had shown expansion of CD8+CD57+ cells (detected by flow cytometry). The specimen sequenced was sorted CD4+, CD8+, or CD8+CD57+ T cells (not recorded which) from PBMCs. The receptor set was obtained from a human donor with aplastic anemia.

This rearrangement joins TRBV28 to TRBJ1-3; D call uncertain. Per germline, CDR1 MDHEN and CDR2 SYDVKM. This CDR3 is 17 amino acids long. Trimming shortened V by 6 bases and J by 0 bases, and 18 bases separated the two germline ends. CDR3 in DNA: TGTGCCAGCAGCACTACGGAGTGGGCAATCTCTGGAAACACCATATATTTT. It specifies CASSTTEWAISGNTIYF.

The chain uses TRBV6-5 and TRBJ1-6; possibly TRBD1 for D (5 bases). V was cut by 7 bases and J by 9 bases, with 13 bases left in between. Germline values: CDR1 MNHEY, CDR2 SVGAGI. CDR3 size: 13 residues. DNA of the CDR3: TGTGCCAGCACGTCAGGGCTCGGTTCACCCCTCCACTTT. This gives the protein CASTSGLGSPLHF.

V usage is TRBV20-1 and J usage is TRBJ1-1, with 9 positions matching TRBD1. The CDR3 is 13 residues long. The germline CDR1 and CDR2 sequences are DFQATT and SNEGSKA (reference sequence). After removal of 6 bases from V and 5 bases from J, the junction contained 7 bases not matched to a gene. CDR3 in DNA: TGCAGTGCCTACAGGGGGCTGGGGACTGAAGCTTTCTTT. It translates to CSAYRGLGTEAFF.

The J gene is TRBJ1-6, the V gene TRBV19; 9 positions agree with TRBD1. The CDR3 is 14 residues long. Germline loops: CDR1 LNHDA, CDR2 SQIVND (reference sequence). CDR3 region: CATATGTGSSPLHF. CDR3 nucleotide sequence: TGTGCGACAGCAACCGGGACAGGGAGTTCACCCCTCCACTTT.

This clonotype was picked up a small number of times. The chain couples TRBV19 to TRBJ2-3; D uncertain. Germline loops: CDR1 LNHDA, CDR2 SQIVND (reference sequence). Trimming took off 3 bases at V and 6 bases at J, with 10 bases between the two ends. The CDR3 totals 13 residues. The CDR3 spells CASSMYSGDTQYF. The CDR3 region has the DNA TGTGCCAGTAGTATGTATTCCGGGGATACGCAGTATTTT. Complete variable domain (other parts from reference TRBV19 and TRBJ2-3): DGGITQSPKYLFRKEGQNVTLSCEQNLNHDAMYWYRQDPGQGLRLIYYSQIVNDFQKGDIAEGYSVSREKKESFPLTVTSAQKNPTAFYLCASSMYSGDTQYFGPGTRLTVL.

This rearrangement joins TRBV28 to TRBJ1-1; D unclear. The CDR3 extends over 13 amino acids. V was clipped by 8 bases and J by 0 bases, with 10 bases between them. CDR1 is MDHEN, CDR2 SYDVKM, per germline. The CDR3 loop reads CASCLGMNTEAFF. CDR3 bases: TGTGCCAGCTGCCTGGGTATGAACACTGAAGCTTTCTTT.

The chain employs TRBV10-3 and TRBJ1-1; weak D call: TRBD1 (6 bases). The germline gives CDR1 ENHRY, CDR2 SYGVKD. CDR3 length: 13 amino acids. V lost 6 bases, J lost 2 bases, and 10 bases lay in between. The CDR3 protein is CAISEDSNTEAFF. CDR3 in DNA: TGTGCCATCAGCGAGGACAGTAACACTGAAGCTTTCTTT.

The chain recombines TRBV12-3 or TRBV12-4 with TRBJ2-5; 10 nucleotides align to TRBD2. This CDR3 contains 16 residues. Trimming cost V 6 bases and J 7 bases; bases outside gene matches: 14. The CDR3: CASRAAGGRKTGTQYF. The CDR3 DNA is TGTGCCAGCAGGGCAGCGGGAGGGCGGAAGACCGGGACCCAGTACTTC.

The chain is built from TRBV15 and TRBJ2-1, with TRBD1 matching 9 bases. The CDR3 totals 15 residues. With V trimmed by 1 base and J by 8 bases, 6 bases remained unmatched. The germline CDR1 and CDR2 sequences are LNHNV and YYDKDF (reference sequence). This chain's CDR3 is CATSRGQGDNYEQFF. In DNA, the CDR3 is TGTGCCACCAGCAGAGGACAGGGGGATAACTATGAGCAGTTCTTC.

J is TRBJ2-7 and V is TRBV7-8; 10 bases are shared with TRBD2. After removal of 5 bases from V and 2 bases from J, the junction contained 9 bases not matched to a gene. CDR3 length: 16 amino acids. Looked up from germline, CDR1 is SGHVS and CDR2 is FQNEAQ. CDR3 nucleotides: TGTGCCAGCAGCCCCCGTGGTAGCGGGAGGCCCTACGAGCAGTACTTC. It encodes CASSPRGSGRPYEQYF. Looking up the rest from reference TRBV7-8 and TRBJ2-7 gives the full variable domain: GAGVSQSPRYKVAKRGQDVALRCDPISGHVSLFWYQQALGQGPEFLTYFQNEAQLDKSGLPSDRFFAERPEGSVSTLKIQRTQQEDSAVYLCASSPRGSGRPYEQYFGPGTRLTVT.